These T cell receptor beta chains were read from a single sample in a study of T cells in Graves' hyperthyroidism and ophthalmopathy. TCRdb re-analysed the multiplex PCR reads in MiXCR, keeping a single row per CDR3 protein. The data contain hundreds of thousands of distinct CDR3 sequences, about 15% of them singletons. Sequenced input: blood. The receptors come from a woman aged 40 to 50 with Graves' ophthalmopathy. Each CDR3 is given with its conserved first and last residue. The D gene is left open where the match is weak. Expanded clones are given a class, and other clones once, few, many or no size at all.

abundance,j_gene,v_gene,len,d_gene,CDR3nt,CDR3aa
many,TRBJ1-1,TRBV7-2,17,TRBD1,TGTGCCAGCAGCTTGGCAGGGGGCGCCAGCATGAACACTGAAGCTTTCTTT,CASSLAGGASMNTEAFF
few,TRBJ1-5,TRBV28,15,-,TGTGCCAGCAGTTTATCTGTGGGGTATAGACAGCCCCAGCATTTT,CASSLSVGYRQPQHF
-,TRBJ2-3,TRBV30,12,-,TGTGCCTGGAGCCGGGCGTCAGATACGCAGTATTTT,CAWSRASDTQYF
-,TRBJ2-7,TRBV6-4,17,TRBD1,TGTGCCAGCAGTGCCTTAAAAGGACAGGGGGCGTCCTACGAGCAGTACTTC,CASSALKGQGASYEQYF
once,TRBJ2-7,TRBV28,12,-,TGTGCCAGCATCGGTGGCTCCTACGAGCAGTACTTC,CASIGGSYEQYF
many,TRBJ2-5,TRBV6-1,14,-,TGTGCCAGCAGTGTCTTCCGGGACGGAGAGACCCAGTACTTC,CASSVFRDGETQYF
many,TRBJ2-5,TRBV29-1,12,-,TGCAGCGTTGAAGGTTTCCAGAAGACCCAGTACTTC,CSVEGFQKTQYF
many,TRBJ1-2,TRBV6-2/TRBV6-3,14,-,TGTGCCAGCAGTTACTCCGGCAGGGGTGGCGGCTACACCTTC,CASSYSGRGGGYTF
many,TRBJ2-7,TRBV7-8,16,TRBD2,TGTGCCAGCAGCCGAGAACCTTGGGGACTAGCGGGGGAGCAGTACTTC,CASSREPWGLAGEQYF
many,TRBJ2-7,TRBV12-3/TRBV12-4,13,-,TGTGCCAGCAGGCCGGGATCCTCCTACGAGCAGTACTTC,CASRPGSSYEQYF
many,TRBJ2-5,TRBV29-1,13,TRBD2,TGCAGCGTTGCAGTGAGCGGGAGAGAGACCCAGTACTTC,CSVAVSGRETQYF
many,TRBJ1-5,TRBV6-2/TRBV6-3,16,-,TGTGCCAGCAGTCACGCACAGGGTCCAGACAATCAGCCCCAGCATTTT,CASSHAQGPDNQPQHF
-,TRBJ1-5,TRBV6-2/TRBV6-3,15,-,TGTGCCAGCAGTTTCACGGGACGGGGCAATCAGCCCCAGCATTTT,CASSFTGRGNQPQHF
few,TRBJ1-1,TRBV4-1,15,-,TGCGCCAGCAGCCACCCGAATCAGATGAACACTGAAGCTTTCTTT,CASSHPNQMNTEAFF
-,TRBJ2-7,TRBV20-1,19,TRBD1,TGCAGTGCTAGAAAGGACAGGCCAACCACCGAAGATGACCCCTACGAGCAGTACTTC,CSARKDRPTTEDDPYEQYF
many,TRBJ2-7,TRBV20-1,15,TRBD2,TGCAGTGCTAGAGAGGGGGGGGGACTTGGGAACGAGCAGTACTTC,CSAREGGGLGNEQYF
many,TRBJ2-7,TRBV11-2,15,-,TGTGCCAGCAGCTTAGATGTCAGGGGCCAGGACGAGCAGTACTTC,CASSLDVRGQDEQYF
many,TRBJ1-2,TRBV12-3/TRBV12-4,14,TRBD1,TGTGCCAGCAGTCTCCCTGGGACAGGGGTCGGCTACACCTTC,CASSLPGTGVGYTF
-,TRBJ2-7,TRBV2,14,-,TGTGCCAGCAGCAAAGGCTTGATCGCCTACGAGCAGTACTTC,CASSKGLIAYEQYF
few,TRBJ1-5,TRBV5-1,15,-,TGCGCCAGCAGCTTGGGGCAGGGGAGGGATCAGCCCCAGCATTTT,CASSLGQGRDQPQHF
few,TRBJ2-7,TRBV20-1,14,TRBD1,TGCAGTGCAACCCCGGGACAGGGGGCCCACGAGCAGTACTTC,CSATPGQGAHEQYF
many,TRBJ2-5,TRBV4-2,14,-,TGTGCCAGCAGCCAAGAGCGGGGCCAAGAGACCCAGTACTTC,CASSQERGQETQYF
many,TRBJ2-7,TRBV28,19,TRBD1,TGTGCCAGCAGTTGGGACAGGGGGAGTAGCGGGGGTAACGCCTACGAGCAGTACTTC,CASSWDRGSSGGNAYEQYF
many,TRBJ1-2,TRBV19,17,TRBD1,TGTGCCAGTAGGCCGGGACAGGGGGGCCCAGCTAACTATGGCTACACCTTC,CASRPGQGGPANYGYTF
-,TRBJ1-6,TRBV18,19,TRBD1,TGTGCCAGCTCACCTGGTTCATTCGCGCAGGGGGCTATTAATTCACCCCTCCACTTT,CASSPGSFAQGAINSPLHF
-,TRBJ1-1,TRBV4-1,15,TRBD1,TGCGCCAGCAGCCGGACAGGGGTGCTGAACACTGAAGCTTTCTTT,CASSRTGVLNTEAFF
-,TRBJ2-5,TRBV15,16,TRBD2,TGTGCCACCAGCAGAGATCTAGCGGGAGCCCAAGAGACCCAGTACTTC,CATSRDLAGAQETQYF
many,TRBJ2-7,TRBV7-8,14,-,TGTGCCAGCAGCTTTGGGAAGGACTCCTACGAGCAGTACTTC,CASSFGKDSYEQYF
many,TRBJ1-5,TRBV6-8,12,TRBD1,TGTGCCAACCCGACAGGGTGGGGGCCCCAGCATTTT,CANPTGWGPQHF
many,TRBJ1-1,TRBV6-5,12,-,TGTGCCAGCAGTCACCATACAGGGGAAGCTTTCTTT,CASSHHTGEAFF
many,TRBJ2-5,TRBV12-3/TRBV12-4,16,TRBD2,TGTGCCAGCGGACTAGGCGGGATACATTCGGGGGAGACCCAGTACTTC,CASGLGGIHSGETQYF
many,TRBJ1-3,TRBV28,14,TRBD1,TGTGCCAGCAGCCAGACAGGGACTGGAAACACCATATATTTT,CASSQTGTGNTIYF
-,TRBJ2-2,TRBV19,15,-,TGTGCCAGTAGTATGGATTGGGATGGAGCTGGGGAGCTGTTTTTT,CASSMDWDGAGELFF
-,TRBJ2-2,TRBV4-2,16,-,TGTGCCAGCAGCGGTGCGGGGACTTCGAACACCGGGGAGCTGTTTTTT,CASSGAGTSNTGELFF
once,TRBJ1-2,TRBV6-5,15,-,TGTGCCAGCAGTTTCAGGTCCGCTTCGACCTATGGCTACACCTTC,CASSFRSASTYGYTF
-,TRBJ2-2,TRBV19,14,-,TGTGCCAGTAGTACATCAGCGGATACCGGGGAGCTGTTTTTT,CASSTSADTGELFF
many,TRBJ2-7,TRBV7-8,15,-,TGTGCCAGCAGCCGGCGCCGGGACCTTCGAAGCGAGCAGTACTTC,CASSRRRDLRSEQYF
-,TRBJ1-2,TRBV9,15,TRBD1,TGTGCCAGCAGCCCCTCAATCGGACAGGGTTATGGCTACACCTTC,CASSPSIGQGYGYTF
-,TRBJ1-1,TRBV7-2,13,-,TGTGCCAGTGCCATGGGGAGGCTCACTGAAGCTTTCTTT,CASAMGRLTEAFF
-,TRBJ1-6,TRBV12-3/TRBV12-4,15,-,TGTGCCAGCAGTTTACAAGGACCTCCCTATTCACCCCTCCACTTT,CASSLQGPPYSPLHF
-,TRBJ2-7,TRBV15,14,-,TGTGCCACCAGCAGCCCCCGGGGGTATAACGAGCAGTACTTC,CATSSPRGYNEQYF
many,TRBJ1-1,TRBV11-2,13,-,TGTGCCAGCAGCTTGGAGGGTGGTACTGAAGCTTTCTTT,CASSLEGGTEAFF
-,TRBJ2-5,TRBV11-2,17,TRBD2,TGTGCCAGCAGCTATTGGGGACTAGCGGGAGTCCAAGAGACCCAGTACTTC,CASSYWGLAGVQETQYF
few,TRBJ2-7,TRBV20-1,14,-,TGCAGTGCTATAGCGTCCCGATCCCAATACGAGCAGTACTTC,CSAIASRSQYEQYF
few,TRBJ1-2,TRBV7-9,15,-,TGTGCCAGCAGCTTTCCGGGACCTTCATGGGACGGCTACACCTTC,CASSFPGPSWDGYTF
few,TRBJ2-2,TRBV19,17,-,TGTGCCAGTAGTCTCTCCGGAGGCGGTTCTTCCACCGGGGAGCTGCTTTTT,CASSLSGGGSSTGELLF